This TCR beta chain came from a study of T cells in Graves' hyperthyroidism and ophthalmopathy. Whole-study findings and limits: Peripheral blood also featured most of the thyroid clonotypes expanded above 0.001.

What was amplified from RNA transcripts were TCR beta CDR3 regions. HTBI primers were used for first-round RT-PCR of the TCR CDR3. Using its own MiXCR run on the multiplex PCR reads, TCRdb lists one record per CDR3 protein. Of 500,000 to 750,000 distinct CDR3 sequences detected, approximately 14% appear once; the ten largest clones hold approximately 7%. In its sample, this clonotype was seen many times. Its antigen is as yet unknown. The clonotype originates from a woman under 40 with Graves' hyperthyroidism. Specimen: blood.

CDR3 sequence reads: CASSRSWTRPRTGELFF. In DNA, the CDR3 is TGTGCCAGCAGCCGAAGCTGGACTAGGCCTCGCACCGGGGAGCTGTTTTTT. The chain recombines TRBV3-1 with TRBJ2-2, with TRBD2 matching 7 bases. Germline V lookup: CDR1 LGHDT, CDR2 YNNKEL (reference sequence). V shed 4 bases and J 4 bases; nucleotides not matched to a gene: 12. This CDR3 comprises 17 residues.